This TCR beta chain was obtained from a study of patients and donors after allogeneic stem cell transplantation. TCRdb reanalysed the RT-PCR reads using MiXCR and keeps one entry per CDR3 protein. The sample has over 350,000 distinct CDR3 sequences, 16% seen once. The sample holds a few counts of this clonotype. There are 14 residues in the CDR3. Germline values: CDR1 MGHRA, CDR2 YSYEKL. The ends were cut back, 1 base at V and 3 bases at J, with 10 bases in the middle. The TCR sequence derives from a human donor who was either an allogeneic HSCT recipient or a stem cell or donor lymphocyte infusion donor (not recorded which). It is not recorded whose cells these are; they may come from a transplant donor. The sequenced sample consisted of blood, either unsorted or a sorted T cell fraction (not recorded which). V gene TRBV4-1 combines with J gene TRBJ2-7; D gene unclear. The CDR3 DNA reads TGCGCCAGCAGCCAAGTTAATGGTCTCTACGAGCAGTACTTC. Protein: CASSQVNGLYEQYF.